A selection of T cell receptor beta chains follows, all from one sample in a study of cytomegalovirus exposure and HLA in healthy donors. Clones were read by immunoSEQ multiplex PCR, and TCRdb kept only the in-frame ones, dropping some. The sample includes under 200,000 clones, 70% to 90% of them seen just once. The material sequenced was PBMCs. These receptors were obtained from a man between 18 and 29 years old in good health and CMV-seropositive. CDR3s include the opening cysteine and the closing phenylalanine or tryptophan. A D gene is named only where the DNA matches it firmly. Only part of the rows carry a size: once, few, many, or a class if the clone is expanded.

>TRBD1|-|TRBJ2-7|TRBV25-1
TGTGCCACCCGGGACAGGGGCTCCTACGAGCAGTACTTC
CATRDRGSYEQYF
>-|medium-sized|TRBJ2-7|TRBV6-5
TGTGCCAGCAGTTACGGGGCACCATTCTCCTACGAGCAGTACTTC
CASSYGAPFSYEQYF
>TRBD1|-|TRBJ1-3|TRBV6-5
TGTGCCAGCAGTTACTCCTGGACAGGGGGAAACACCATATATTTT
CASSYSWTGGNTIYF
>-|-|TRBJ1-1|TRBV11-2
TGTGCCAGCAGCTTGGAGAGGGTGAACACTGAAGCTTTCTTT
CASSLERVNTEAFF
>-|-|TRBJ1-2|TRBV5-1
TGCGCCAGCAGGGAAGGACAGTTATATGGCTACACCTTC
CASREGQLYGYTF
>TRBD1|-|TRBJ2-7|TRBV5-1
TGCGCCAGCAGCTTGGCCGGGACAGGGGATAAGGAGCAGTACTTC
CASSLAGTGDKEQYF
>-|-|TRBJ2-5|TRBV7-9
TGTTCCAGCAGCATTCAGCAAGAGACCCAGTACTTC
CSSSIQQETQYF
>TRBD1|-|TRBJ2-7|TRBV5-1
TGCGCCAGCAGCGCACCCGGGACAGGAGAGTACGAGCAGTACTTC
CASSAPGTGEYEQYF
>TRBD1|-|TRBJ1-2|TRBV20-1
TGCAGTGCGCACGACAGGGTTGGCTACACCTTC
CSAHDRVGYTF
>TRBD1|-|TRBJ2-5|TRBV2
TGTGCCAGCAGGCGGGGACAGGGTTCAGGGACCCAGTACTTC
CASRRGQGSGTQYF
>-|-|TRBJ2-7|TRBV21-1
TGTGCCAGCAGCAAAGTTATCGGGACAGCGGGCGAGCAGTACTTC
CASSKVIGTAGEQYF
>-|-|TRBJ1-2|TRBV7-3
TGTGCCAGCAGCTTATCAGGCGGAGGCCACCTATTAGGCTACACCTTC
CASSLSGGGHLLGYTF
>-|-|TRBJ2-5|TRBV6-6
TGTGCCAGCAGTGAACGGGAGACCCAGTACTTC
CASSERETQYF
>TRBD1|once|TRBJ2-5|TRBV7-8
TGTGCCAGCAGCTTACGGAGGGACAGGGGGCTGTGGGAGACCCAGTACTTC
CASSLRRDRGLWETQYF
>TRBD1|-|TRBJ2-7|TRBV5-5
TGTGCCAGCAGTGTAAACAGGGGGTCATACTACGAGCAGTACTTC
CASSVNRGSYYEQYF
>-|-|TRBJ2-3|TRBV5-6
TGTGCCAGCAGCTTGGACATCGTCACAGATACGCAGTATTTT
CASSLDIVTDTQYF
>TRBD1|once|TRBJ1-6|TRBV19
TGTGCCAGTAGTACTCCTACAGGGGTGAGTTCACCCCTCCACTTT
CASSTPTGVSSPLHF
>TRBD2|-|TRBJ2-1|TRBV2
TGTGCCAGCAGTGAAGTAGGAGCGGGAACTTACAATGAGCAGTTCTTC
CASSEVGAGTYNEQFF
>-|-|TRBJ2-5|TRBV29-1
TGCAGCGCCGAGACATGGGAGACCCAGTACTTC
CSAETWETQYF
>-|-|TRBJ1-4|TRBV9
TGTGCCAGCAGCGCAGGGGTGACTAATGAAAAACTGTTTTTT
CASSAGVTNEKLFF
>-|-|TRBJ2-5|TRBV30
TGTGCCTGGAGGGGCAGGCAGGTTGCTCTGGAGACCCAGTACTTC
CAWRGRQVALETQYF
>TRBD1|-|TRBJ2-1|TRBV5-1
TGCGCCAGCAGCTTGGGGGACAGGACTAAGAATGAGCAGTTCTTC
CASSLGDRTKNEQFF
>-|once|TRBJ2-5|TRBV27
TGTGCCAGCGGCCCGGCGGGCTACCGAGAGACCCAGTACTTC
CASGPAGYRETQYF
>-|-|TRBJ1-1|TRBV30
TGTGCCTGGCGGCAGGGGAAGACTGAAGCTTTCTTT
CAWRQGKTEAFF
>-|few|TRBJ2-1|TRBV10-2
TGCGCCAGCAGTGAGTCGTGGCTTAACAATGAGCAGTTCTTC
CASSESWLNNEQFF
>-|once|TRBJ2-2|TRBV11-3
TGTGCCAGCAGCCCAGACCCAGCGTCGTTCCGGGAGCTGTTTTTT
CASSPDPASFRELFF
>TRBD2|-|TRBJ2-1|TRBV7-9
TGTGCCAGCAGCTTAGGTGGGACTAGCGGTGAGCAGTTCTTC
CASSLGGTSGEQFF
>-|-|TRBJ2-7|TRBV2
TGTGCCAGCAGTGAAGCGGGAGGCGGGGGCCGCCACGTGCAGTACTTC
CASSEAGGGGRHVQYF
>TRBD1|once|TRBJ2-1|TRBV7-9
TGTGCCAGCAGCTCGACAGGGAGCTACAATGAGCAGTTCTTC
CASSSTGSYNEQFF
>-|-|TRBJ1-2|TRBV28
TGTGCCAGCAGTCCCAGCGTTCCTAACTATGGCTACACCTTC
CASSPSVPNYGYTF
>-|-|TRBJ2-5|TRBV10-1
TGCGCCAGCAGTGAGTCGATCCGCGGGACCCAGTACTTC
CASSESIRGTQYF
>-|-|TRBJ1-1|TRBV5-1
TGCGCCAGCAGCTTGGGGACAGCGAACACTGAAGCTTTCTTT
CASSLGTANTEAFF
>TRBD2|-|TRBJ2-5|TRBV2
TGTGCCAGCAGTACTGGACTAGCGGGGAGGCTATCGGAGACCCAGTACTTC
CASSTGLAGRLSETQYF
>TRBD1|-|TRBJ1-2|TRBV5-4
TGTGCCAGCAGCCGTAACAGGGGGGATGACTATGGCTACACCTTC
CASSRNRGDDYGYTF
>-|-|TRBJ2-5|TRBV18
TGTGCCAGCTCACTTGTGGCAGAACAAGAGACCCAGTACTTC
CASSLVAEQETQYF
>TRBD1|-|TRBJ1-3|TRBV28
TGTGCCAGCAGTTTCCCTGGTCTGAGACAGGGGAGTGGAAACACCATATATTTT
CASSFPGLRQGSGNTIYF
>-|-|TRBJ1-1|TRBV6-5
TGTGCCAGCAGTTACCACGAGGGCACTGAAGCTTTCTTT
CASSYHEGTEAFF
>-|once|TRBJ1-5|TRBV19
TGTGCCAGTAGTATAGATCCAAATAGCAATCAGCCCCAGCATTTT
CASSIDPNSNQPQHF
>TRBD1|-|TRBJ1-5|TRBV30
TGTGCCTGGACCACAGGGGGAAGTCAGCCCCAGCATTTT
CAWTTGGSQPQHF
>-|once|TRBJ2-7|TRBV30
TGTGCCTGGAGTGTTCGCGTTTCCTACGAGCAGTACTTC
CAWSVRVSYEQYF
>-|few|TRBJ1-2|TRBV5-4
TGTGCCAGCAGCCGCGGGCCCGACTTTCCCCTCTTC
CASSRGPDFPLF
>TRBD2|-|TRBJ2-4|TRBV6-5
TGTGCCAGCAGTCCAGCGGGGGGAAAAAACATTCAGTACTTC
CASSPAGGKNIQYF
>TRBD1|-|TRBJ1-2|TRBV7-6
TGTGCCAGCAGCCAGGGGGTGACTAACTATGGCTACACCTTC
CASSQGVTNYGYTF
>TRBD1|-|TRBJ1-6|TRBV7-2
TGTGCCAGCAGCCCCCGGGGGACAGGGACAGGTTCACCCCTCCACTTT
CASSPRGTGTGSPLHF
>-|-|TRBJ2-5|TRBV7-2
TGTGCCAGCAGCTCCTTAGATAGGGGAGAGACCCAGTACTTC
CASSSLDRGETQYF
>-|-|TRBJ1-1|TRBV28
TGTGCCAGCAGTTTACCTAACCCGAACACTGAAGCTTTCTTT
CASSLPNPNTEAFF
>TRBD1|few|TRBJ1-2|TRBV29-1
TGCAGCGTTTATGGTACGATCGGGACAGATAACTATGGCTACACCTTC
CSVYGTIGTDNYGYTF
>-|-|TRBJ1-6|TRBV7-2
TGTGCCAGCAGCTGGGGAGAGGCGTTTTCACCCCTCCACTTT
CASSWGEAFSPLHF
>-|-|TRBJ1-2|TRBV28
TGTGCCAGCAGTTCCGACTCTTTTGGCTACACCTTC
CASSSDSFGYTF
>-|-|TRBJ2-2|TRBV2
TGTGCCAGCAGTGTCGACAGTAACACCGGGGAGCTGTTTTTT
CASSVDSNTGELFF
>-|-|TRBJ2-5|TRBV4-3
TGCGCCAGCAGCAACTCTATTAAAGAGACCCAGTACTTC
CASSNSIKETQYF
>-|-|TRBJ1-4|TRBV9
TGTGCCAGCAGCGATTCCGGGACTGCCAATGAAAAACTGTTTTTT
CASSDSGTANEKLFF
>TRBD1|-|TRBJ2-2|TRBV5-4
TGTGCCAGCAGCTCGATGACAGGGTACGCCGGGGAGCTGTTTTTT
CASSSMTGYAGELFF
>-|-|TRBJ2-3|TRBV9
TGTGCCAGCAGCCTATGGGAGACGGGGAGCACAGATACGCAGTATTTT
CASSLWETGSTDTQYF
>TRBD1|-|TRBJ1-2|TRBV6-1
TGTGCCAGCAGTACGACAGGGGGCGTCCACTATGGCTACACCTTC
CASSTTGGVHYGYTF